The 19 T cell receptor beta chains given below trace back to one sample, sequenced in a study of T cells after posttransplantation cyclophosphamide. The assay was immunoSEQ multiplex PCR, and TCRdb's table has in-frame clones only and misses some. The sample records under 20,000 clones, around four fifths being singletons. Specimen: memory CD4+ T cells sorted from blood. These receptors originate from a man in his thirties or forties in good health and a related stem cell transplant donor.

The J gene is TRBJ2-2, the V gene TRBV7-2; D remains unclear. Trimming pared 0 bases from V and 7 bases from J, leaving 6 bases between. The CDR3 consists of 13 residues. Germline-derived CDR1 and CDR2 are SGHTA and FQGNSA. Written as DNA, the CDR3 is TGTGCCAGCAGCTTAGCCTCCTACGGGGAGCTGTTTTTT. It specifies CASSLASYGELFF.

The V gene is TRBV9, the J gene TRBJ1-3; weak D call: TRBD1 (6 bases). The germline V gene encodes CDR1 SGDLS and CDR2 YYNGEE. The CDR3 contains 14 residues. The V end was cut by 3 bases, the J end by 4 bases, with 11 bases between. CDR3 loop: CASSARQVGNTIYF. The CDR3 nucleotides are TGTGCCAGCAGCGCCAGACAGGTCGGAAACACCATATATTTT.

The gene calls are TRBV5-6 and TRBJ2-5, with D perhaps matching TRBD2 (6 bases). The DNA end favors TRBJ2-7, so the J call may be wrong. The germline V gene encodes CDR1 SGHDT and CDR2 YYEEEE. This CDR3 region has 14 residues. The CDR3 loop is CASSLVGRTYEQYF. The DNA of the CDR3 is TGTGCCAGCAGCTTGGTTGGGAGGACCTACGAGCAGTACTTC.

The chain carries TRBV6-1 and TRBJ2-5, with TRBD1 matching 8 bases. CDR3 length: 15 residues. Germline loops: CDR1 MNHNS, CDR2 SASEGT. The V and J ends lost 5 bases and 0 bases, in that order; junction bases with no gene match: 5. CDR3 loop: CASSPTGGNQETQYF. CDR3 nucleotide sequence: TGTGCCAGCAGTCCTACAGGGGGAAACCAAGAGACCCAGTACTTC.

This chain connects TRBV7-9 to TRBJ1-5, with D possibly matching TRBD1 (5 bases). V lost 5 bases to trimming and J lost 10 bases, with 12 bases between them. The V gene's germline CDR1 is SEHNR and CDR2 FQNEAQ (reference sequence). The CDR3 spans 12 residues. The CDR3 DNA sequence: TGTGCCAGCAGCCAAGACAGTTCCCCCCAGCATTTT. Translating gives CASSQDSSPQHF.

The V gene is TRBV15, the J gene TRBJ2-2; 9 nucleotides line up with TRBD2. Trimming took 0 bases from V and 4 from J; bases not matched to a gene: 12. This CDR3 has 19 residues. Germline V CDR1 and CDR2: LNHNV, YYDKDF (reference sequence). The CDR3 DNA reads TGTGCCACCAGCAGAGATCCAGCTAGCGGGGAAGTAAGCACCGGGGAGCTGTTTTTT. Protein sequence: CATSRDPASGEVSTGELFF.

The chain combines TRBV5-4 with TRBJ2-5; 8 bases match TRBD1. Germline lookup yields CDR1 SGHNT and CDR2 YYREEE (reference sequence). V gave up 4 bases and J gave up 5 bases; unmatched junction bases: 13. The CDR3 length is 16 residues. CDR3 bases: TGTGCCAGCAGCCGCCCAGACAGGGGAAGTTTGGAGACCCAGTACTTC. Translation gives CASSRPDRGSLETQYF.

This chain uses TRBV9 with TRBJ2-7, with a possible D match to TRBD1 (6 bases). Trimming took off 4 bases at V and 3 bases at J, with 17 bases between the two ends. Germline-derived CDR1 and CDR2 are SGDLS and YYNGEE. The CDR3 consists of 15 residues. This chain's CDR3 is CASSLYSGTNYEQYF. The CDR3 nucleotides are TGTGCCAGCAGCCTTTACTCCGGGACAAACTACGAGCAGTACTTC.

The CDR3 DNA reads as TGTGCCAGCAGCCGGGTAGCGGGAGGGGCCGGGGAGCTGTTTTTT. It yields the protein CASSRVAGGAGELFF. The chain couples TRBV5-6 to TRBJ2-2; 11 bases fit TRBD2. V shed 4 bases, J shed 6 bases, and the junction held 5 bases outside the gene matches. The V gene's germline CDR1 is SGHDT and CDR2 YYEEEE. The CDR3 has 15 residues.

The CDR3 spells CASSQGLAGTGELFF. For the CDR3, the DNA is TGTGCCAGCAGCCAAGGACTAGCGGGGACCGGGGAGCTGTTTTTT. The chain joins TRBV11-3 to TRBJ2-2; the match to TRBD2 covers 12 bases. The CDR3 is 15 amino acids. From germline, CDR1 is SGHNT and CDR2 YENEEA. The V segment lost 5 bases and the J segment 5 bases; nucleotides outside the gene matches: 3.

Only one count was recorded for this clone. The gene calls are TRBV5-6 and TRBJ1-5, with 12 bases identical to TRBD1. V gave up 5 bases and J gave up 7 bases; unmatched junction bases: 10. This CDR3 is 16 amino acids long. Germline-derived CDR1 and CDR2 are SGHDT and YYEEEE. The CDR3 loop reads CASSITGTGGGQPQHF. The DNA of the CDR3 is TGTGCCAGCAGTATCACCGGGACAGGGGGCGGGCAGCCCCAGCATTTT.

J is TRBJ2-5 and V is TRBV27, with 8 bases lining up with TRBD2. Germline loops: CDR1 MNHEY, CDR2 SMNVEV (reference sequence). This CDR3 spans 14 amino acids. Germline trimming cut 5 bases from V and 7 bases from J; bases unmatched to any gene: 9. Written as DNA, the CDR3 is TGTGCCAGCAGTCTTGCGGGGGGCAAGGGGACCCAGTACTTC. Translation: CASSLAGGKGTQYF.

The CDR3 DNA sequence: TGTGCCACCAGCAGAGACCCCAGGGGCTCTGGAAACACCATATATTTT. Translated: CATSRDPRGSGNTIYF. This rearrangement joins TRBV15 to TRBJ1-3; a possible D gene is TRBD1 (6 bases). This CDR3 spans 16 amino acids. Germline V CDR1 and CDR2: LNHNV, YYDKDF (reference sequence). The V and J ends lost 0 bases and 0 bases respectively, with 9 bases between them.

This clone was detected only a few times. The chain uses TRBV5-1 and TRBJ2-5, with a weak D call TRBD1 (5 bases). The germline V and J ends were trimmed by 4 bases and 4 bases, with 11 bases remaining between them. Germline-derived CDR1 and CDR2 are SGHRS and YFSETQ. The CDR3 length is 13 residues. CDR3 in DNA: TGCGCCAGCAGCCCGGCTGGGGCAGAGACCCAGTACTTC. Translated, it gives CASSPAGAETQYF.

V is TRBV28 and J is TRBJ1-2, with no clear D. This CDR3 contains 11 residues. The V gene's germline CDR1 is MDHEN and CDR2 SYDVKM. The germline V and J ends were trimmed by 10 bases and 13 bases, with 19 bases remaining between them. The CDR3 nucleotides are TGTGCCACCACTTCCGAGGCGTCCAGCACCTTC. It codes for CATTSEASSTF.

This clone was seen more than once but under ten times. The chain has TRBV7-8 and TRBJ1-1; TRBD1 matches at 7 bases. The CDR3 contains 14 residues. Germline V CDR1 and CDR2: SGHVS, FQNEAQ. Unmatched junction bases numbered 12, after V lost 4 bases and J lost 10 bases. CDR3 nucleotides: TGTGCCAGCAGCTCGCTGGCCCGACAGGGATCAGCTTTCTTT. Encoded protein: CASSSLARQGSAFF.

The rearrangement joins TRBV10-3 to TRBJ2-1, with D possibly TRBD1 on 6 matching bases. The CDR3 contains 14 residues. Germline V gene data show CDR1 as ENHRY and CDR2 as SYGVKD. Trimming stripped 6 bases from V and 5 bases from J, with 14 bases between. The CDR3 region has the DNA TGTGCCATCAGCTTAAGTTACAGGGACAATGAGCAGTTCTTC. This translates into CAISLSYRDNEQFF.

This rearrangement joins TRBV5-1 to TRBJ2-1; 8 bases are a match to TRBD1. Germline loops: CDR1 SGHRS, CDR2 YFSETQ. V trimming: 2 bases; J trimming: 3 bases; junction bases outside the gene matches: 4. There are 15 residues in the CDR3. CDR3 DNA: TGCGCCAGCAGCTTTAAAGGACAGGGCTACAATGAGCAGTTCTTC. This translates into CASSFKGQGYNEQFF.

The genes are TRBV18 and TRBJ2-1, with D possibly being TRBD1 (6 bases). Trimming shortened V by 3 bases and J by 8 bases, and 23 bases separated the two germline ends. The CDR3 sequence is 17 residues long. Germline loops: CDR1 KGHSH, CDR2 LQKENI. CDR3 in amino acids: CASSPFFRDTRIYEQFF. The CDR3 nucleotides are TGTGCCAGCTCACCCTTCTTTCGGGACACCAGAATCTATGAGCAGTTCTTC.